This TCR beta chain came from a study of identical twins (dated by TCRdb to 2016 to 2017). Notes on the research overall: TCR alpha and beta repertoires from monozygotic twins, unrelated adults of various ages and cord blood were deep-sequenced to test whether fetal clonotypes persist. To rule out contamination, the twin experiments were replicated at different times with different library preparation protocols. What the study reported, not specific to this receptor: Because the same donors could not be followed over many years, the conclusions relied on cross-sectional statistical analysis. Excess twin sharing in beta out-of-frame sequences was weaker because fewer shared sequences lowered the signal-to-noise ratio. In monozygotic twins, recombination models systematically underestimated out-of-frame TCR alpha sharing, but the models matched the sharing seen between unrelated individuals. Compared with coincidental sharing between unrelated individuals, out-of-frame TCR alpha sequences shared between twins showed an excess of sequences with low generation probability. Zero-insertion analyses could be partly confounded by invariant T cells such as MAIT and iNKT, although diverse VJ usage argued against such confounding for most clonotypes. Abundant cord blood beta clonotypes carried fewer insertions; young adult naive repertoires showed a weaker similar trend, while memory repertoires showed none.

This clonotype appeared a few times. The antigen it binds to is not known. The record has no base qualities; no much larger clone is one base away. V is clipped by 4 bases and J by 5 bases, and the sequence between their germline boundaries is 14 bases long. According to the germline V gene, CDR1 reads SGHRS and CDR2 reads YFSETQ. The CDR3 holds 14 amino acids from the cysteine to the phenylalanine. Only the CDR3 portion is preserved as DNA: 42 bases, with reading frame beginning at the first base. Library prep was done by 5' RACE. These reads were obtained on an Illumina HiSeq 2000. Template switching added a universal primer binding site, and the final cDNA carried a unique molecular identifier that allowed TCR cDNA molecules to be counted accurately. First-strand cDNA for TCR alpha and beta chains was synthesized from specific primers in the conserved constant-segment region. To control for contamination, every cDNA library was double barcoded, receiving both a SMART-Mk sample barcode and Illumina barcodes. TruSeq adapter sequences, together with Illumina sample barcodes, were added in two successive PCR steps. The TCR alpha and beta cDNA libraries were sequenced on the Illumina HiSeq platform using custom primers. Per the original workflow: Raw reads were processed with MiGEC to extract unique molecular identifiers, and MiXCR was used to determine CDR3 positions. For each individual, recombination models were inferred using an EM algorithm with the repgenHMM and IGoR tools. The tcR package in R was used for shared clonotype analysis, with sharing normalized by the product of cloneset sizes. Out-of-frame nonproductive sequences were analyzed to study raw recombination free of thymic and clonal selection effects. The public reads were quality trimmed at Q25 with fastp and then assembled into clones with MiXCR by TCRdb, keeping productive beta chains. Every entry covers one CDR3 protein and lists the most common genes and DNA from its rows. TCRdb's processing, not the authors', yielded these V and J calls. For this sample there are roughly 150,000 distinct CDR3 sequences; around 3.5% appear just once. The ten largest make up approximately 7.7% of the sample.

All donors were healthy Caucasians. Miltenyi CD45RO+ enrichment and human naive T-cell isolation kits were used to isolate memory (CD45RO+) and naive T cells from PBMC. Material for sequencing was memory T cells sorted from blood. The cell subset or site label on this specimen signifies: CD45RO+ enriched T cells. Recombination connected TRBV5-1 to TRBJ2-3, with a tentative D gene TRBD1 over 6 matching bases. The clonotype originates from a man between 18 and 35 years old in good health. The CDR3 corresponds to CASSMLTGGDTQYF. The bases read TGCGCCAGCAGCATGTTGACAGGCGGAGATACGCAGTATTTT.